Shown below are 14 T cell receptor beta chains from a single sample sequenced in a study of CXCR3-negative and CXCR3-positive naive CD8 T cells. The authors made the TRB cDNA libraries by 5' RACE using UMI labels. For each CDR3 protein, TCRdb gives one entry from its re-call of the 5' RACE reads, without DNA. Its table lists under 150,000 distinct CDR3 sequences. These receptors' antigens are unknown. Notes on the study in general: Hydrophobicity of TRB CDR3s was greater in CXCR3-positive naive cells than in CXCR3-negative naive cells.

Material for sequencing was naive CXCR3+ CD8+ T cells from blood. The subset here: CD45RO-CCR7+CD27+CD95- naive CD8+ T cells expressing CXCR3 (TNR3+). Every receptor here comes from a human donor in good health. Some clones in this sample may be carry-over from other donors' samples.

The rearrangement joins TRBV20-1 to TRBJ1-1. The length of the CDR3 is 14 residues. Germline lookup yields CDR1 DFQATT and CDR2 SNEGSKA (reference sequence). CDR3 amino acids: CSAPPRGTLTEAFF.

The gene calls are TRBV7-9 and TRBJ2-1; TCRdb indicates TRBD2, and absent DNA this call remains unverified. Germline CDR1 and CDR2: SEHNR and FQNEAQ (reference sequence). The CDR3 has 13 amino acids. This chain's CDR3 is CASSSGGPHEQFF.

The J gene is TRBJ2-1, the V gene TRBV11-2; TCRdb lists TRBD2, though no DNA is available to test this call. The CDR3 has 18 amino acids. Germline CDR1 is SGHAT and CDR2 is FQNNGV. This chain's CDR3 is CASSLSDLGVAGVSEQFF. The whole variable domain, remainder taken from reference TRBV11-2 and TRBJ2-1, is EAGVAQSPRYKIIEKRQSVAFWCNPISGHATLYWYQQILGQGPKLLIQFQNNGVVDDSQLPKDRFSAERLKGVDSTLKIQPAKLEDSAVYLCASSLSDLGVAGVSEQFFGPGTRLTVL.

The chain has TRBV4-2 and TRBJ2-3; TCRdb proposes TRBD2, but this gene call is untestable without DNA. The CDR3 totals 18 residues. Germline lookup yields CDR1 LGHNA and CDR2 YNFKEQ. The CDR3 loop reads CASSQGLAGGPSTDTQYF.

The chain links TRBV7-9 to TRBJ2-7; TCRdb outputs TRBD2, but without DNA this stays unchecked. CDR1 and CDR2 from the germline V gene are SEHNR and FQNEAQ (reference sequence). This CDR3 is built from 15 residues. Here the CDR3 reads CASSLGLAGTYEQYF.

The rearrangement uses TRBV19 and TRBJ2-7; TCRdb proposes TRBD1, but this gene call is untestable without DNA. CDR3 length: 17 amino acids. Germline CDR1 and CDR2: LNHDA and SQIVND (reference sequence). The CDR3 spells CASSIGAGQRTFYEQYF.

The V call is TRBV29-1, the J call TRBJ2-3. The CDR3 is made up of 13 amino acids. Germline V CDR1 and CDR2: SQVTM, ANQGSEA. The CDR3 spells CSVVAVSLDTQYF.

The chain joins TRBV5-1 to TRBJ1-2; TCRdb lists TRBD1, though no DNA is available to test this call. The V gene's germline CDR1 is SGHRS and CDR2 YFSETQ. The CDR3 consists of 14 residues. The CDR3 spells CTSSLSGQIYGYTF.

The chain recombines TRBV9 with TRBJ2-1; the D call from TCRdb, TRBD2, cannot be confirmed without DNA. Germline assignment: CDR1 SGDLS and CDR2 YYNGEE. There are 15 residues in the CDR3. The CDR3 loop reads CASSERTSGNYEQFF.

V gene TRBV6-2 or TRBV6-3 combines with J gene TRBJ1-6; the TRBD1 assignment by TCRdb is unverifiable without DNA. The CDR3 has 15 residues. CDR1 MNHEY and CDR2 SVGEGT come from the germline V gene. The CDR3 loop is CASTPGHVYNSPLHF.

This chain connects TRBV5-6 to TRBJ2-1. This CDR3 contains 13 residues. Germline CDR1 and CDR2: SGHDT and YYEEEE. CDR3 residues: CASSFGGHNEQFF.

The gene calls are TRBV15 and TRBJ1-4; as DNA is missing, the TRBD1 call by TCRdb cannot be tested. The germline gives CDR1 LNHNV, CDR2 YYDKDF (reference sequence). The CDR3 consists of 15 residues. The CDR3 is CATSSAGTGNEKLFF.

CDR3 amino acids: CASSLVGSGVGELFF. V and J are TRBV7-2 and TRBJ2-2; without DNA, the TCRdb call of TRBD1 cannot be checked. This CDR3 region has 15 residues. From germline, CDR1 is SGHTA and CDR2 FQGNSA.

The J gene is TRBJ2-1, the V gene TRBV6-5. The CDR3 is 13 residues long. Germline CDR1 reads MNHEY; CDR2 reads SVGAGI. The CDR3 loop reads CASSYATSNEQFF.